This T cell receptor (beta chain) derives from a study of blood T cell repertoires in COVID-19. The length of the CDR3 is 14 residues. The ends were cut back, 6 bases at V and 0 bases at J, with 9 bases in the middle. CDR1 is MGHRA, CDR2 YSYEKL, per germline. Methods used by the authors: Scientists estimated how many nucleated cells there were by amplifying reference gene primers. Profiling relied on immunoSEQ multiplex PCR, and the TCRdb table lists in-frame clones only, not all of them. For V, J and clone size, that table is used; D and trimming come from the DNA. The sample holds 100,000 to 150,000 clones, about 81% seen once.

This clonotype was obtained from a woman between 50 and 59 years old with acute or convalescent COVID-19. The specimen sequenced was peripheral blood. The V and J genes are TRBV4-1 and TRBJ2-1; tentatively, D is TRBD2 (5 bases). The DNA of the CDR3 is TGCGCCAGCAGGCCGGGGAGCTCCTACAATGAGCAGTTCTTC. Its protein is CASRPGSSYNEQFF.